Listed below are T cell receptor beta chains from one sample, sequenced in a study of cytomegalovirus exposure and HLA in healthy donors. Here immunoSEQ multiplex PCR was the method, and the copy in TCRdb shows in-frame clones only, minus some. This table has 250,000 or so clones, approximately 90% appearing once. The sequenced material came from PBMCs. These receptors all stem from a man in his late teens or twenties in good health and CMV-seronegative. Each CDR3 is given with its conserved first and last residue. Each record gives: J gene, D gene, clone size, V gene, CDR3 protein, CDR3 DNA. D genes are given only for firm matches. A row's size may be missing; if present it is once, few, many or a size class.

>TRBJ2-7|.|.|TRBV14
CASSQESGAPFYEQYF
TGTGCCAGCAGCCAAGAGTCGGGAGCACCCTTTTACGAGCAGTACTTC
>TRBJ2-6|.|.|TRBV19
CASSVRGTRLTGANVLTF
TGTGCCAGTAGTGTTAGGGGAACGCGGCTCACTGGGGCCAACGTCCTGACTTTC
>TRBJ1-2|.|.|TRBV6-1
CASSEVGDGYTF
TGTGCCAGCAGTGAAGTCGGGGATGGCTACACCTTC
>TRBJ1-2|TRBD1|.|TRBV27
CASSRVPGQHLSGYTF
TGTGCCAGCAGCCGAGTCCCGGGACAGCACTTGTCTGGCTACACCTTC
>TRBJ2-7|.|.|TRBV5-1
CASSSTGLNYEQYF
TGCGCCAGCAGCTCGACCGGACTTAACTACGAGCAGTACTTC
>TRBJ1-6|.|few|TRBV4-3
CASSQESEPNSPLHF
TGCGCCAGCAGCCAAGAGTCGGAGCCAAATTCACCCCTCCACTTT
>TRBJ2-7|.|.|TRBV6-5
CASSLQGGEQYF
TGTGCCAGCAGCCTCCAGGGAGGTGAGCAGTACTTC
>TRBJ2-3|TRBD1|.|TRBV29-1
CSATGGQGRLGTQYF
TGCAGCGCCACAGGGGGACAGGGAAGATTAGGTACGCAGTATTTT
>TRBJ2-1|.|.|TRBV9
CASSVAPHRANNEQFF
TGTGCCAGCAGCGTAGCCCCCCACAGGGCAAACAATGAGCAGTTCTTC
>TRBJ2-1|.|.|TRBV5-5
CASSLASGQYNEQFF
TGTGCCAGCAGCTTGGCCTCAGGGCAATACAATGAGCAGTTCTTC
>TRBJ2-2|.|.|TRBV6-5
CASSLGGGAPGELFF
TGTGCCAGCAGTTTAGGAGGGGGCGCCCCCGGGGAGCTGTTTTTT
>TRBJ2-3|.|.|TRBV4-3
CASSQDPSGDLGTDTQYF
TGCGCCAGCAGCCAAGATCCTTCAGGGGATTTAGGCACAGATACGCAGTATTTT
>TRBJ2-7|.|.|TRBV28
CASTGAYEQYF
TGTGCCAGCACGGGAGCCTACGAGCAGTACTTC
>TRBJ2-1|TRBD2|.|TRBV19
CASSIVGFGLAGGDEQFF
TGTGCCAGTAGTATAGTGGGCTTTGGCCTAGCGGGGGGCGATGAGCAGTTCTTC
>TRBJ2-1|.|once|TRBV28
CASRTGEAGYNEQFF
TGTGCCAGCAGAACCGGGGAGGCAGGGTACAATGAGCAGTTCTTC